The present T cell receptor (beta chain) was sequenced within a study of Tregs in tolerant kidney transplant recipients (dated by TCRdb to about 2019). Concerning the study at large: TCRbeta sequencing was used in the study to identify donor-specific regulatory T cells before combined kidney and bone marrow transplantation, and the identified cells were then tracked after transplant. Several methods of expanding Tregs specific for an allogeneic donor were compared by TCRbeta repertoire sequencing in a few healthy controls. Broader findings and caveats from the paper: Expanding Tregs with activated donor B cells appeared to identify the most biologically relevant and donor-specific TCRbeta repertoire. The study was constrained by small patient numbers, and validation of the findings is required in larger populations and under other immunosuppression protocols. Biological reproducibility was not examined directly, but technical replication error appeared to be minimal.

The CDR3 starts with the cysteine, ends with the phenylalanine, and has 15 residues. Only CDR3 DNA is held: 45 bases, read in frame from base 1. Looking up the germline V gene (reference sequence) yields CDR1 SEHNR and CDR2 FQNEAQ. V lost 1 base and J lost 1 base; the stretch between them is 10 bases long. Details on this clone: Its specific antigen is unknown. Per-nucleotide qualities are absent, and no much larger clonotype sits a single base away.

For TCRbeta CDR3 sequencing, genomic DNA was extracted from sorted cells using the QIAGEN DNeasy Blood and Tissue Kit. High-throughput TCRbeta CDR3 sequencing was carried out commercially through immunoSEQ, with PCR amplification with bias correction and internal controls included. The authors' pipeline ran thus. Unique productive TCRbeta sequences were defined by CDR3 nucleotide sequence when primers matched and otherwise by CDR3 amino acid sequence together with Vbeta and Jbeta genes. To correct sorting error, sequences shared between sorted populations at a frequency ratio of 2:1 or less were removed; the rest were assigned to the higher population. A sequence was defined as donor-reactive if the sequence was expanded at least 5-fold in CFSE-low cells compared with unstimulated cells and had a frequency of at least 0.01% in CFSE-low cells. Jensen-Shannon divergence calculated on the top 100 TCRbeta sequences ranked by frequency was used to measure repertoire divergence. For samples with multiple sequencing runs, sorting error was corrected separately for each run before the runs were pooled. The clones in this table, taken by TCRdb from immuneACCESS, are in-frame only. Not every clone is retained; where verified, under half of the shortfall comes from an unresolved V gene, and the cause of the rest is unknown. From that table come the V and J calls and clone size; the DNA was used to work out D and trimming. In all, the sample holds some 110,000 clones, and around 94% of those were seen once. Approximately 0.6% of the sample is in the top ten clones.

Thawed PBMCs were FACS-sorted into unstimulated Tregs (CD4+CD25+CD127-), CD4+ non-Tregs (CD4+CD25-), CD4 cells and CD8 cells. Blood from healthy controls was obtained either from healthy volunteers or as purchased buffy coats. Healthy control blood was processed by Ficoll density gradient to PBMCs and cryopreserved; patient PBMCs were collected before and after transplant. The TCR was taken from a human donor in good health. Sequenced input: CD4+ T cells from blood. The chain was built from TRBV7-9 and TRBJ2-5, with no D gene named confidently. The nucleotides are TGTGCCAGCAGCTTAGTGATCGGCGTCCAAGAGACCCAGTACTTC. Its protein product is CASSLVIGVQETQYF.